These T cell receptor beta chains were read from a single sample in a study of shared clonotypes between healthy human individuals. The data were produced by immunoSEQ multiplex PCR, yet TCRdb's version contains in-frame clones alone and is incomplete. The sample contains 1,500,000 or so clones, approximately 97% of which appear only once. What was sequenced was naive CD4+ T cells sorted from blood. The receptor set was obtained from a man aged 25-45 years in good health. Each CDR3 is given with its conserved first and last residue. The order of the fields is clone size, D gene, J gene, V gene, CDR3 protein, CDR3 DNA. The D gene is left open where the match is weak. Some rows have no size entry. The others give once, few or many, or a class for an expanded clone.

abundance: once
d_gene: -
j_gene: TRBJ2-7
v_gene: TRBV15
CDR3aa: CATSSATGSYEQYF
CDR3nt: TGTGCCACCAGCAGTGCAACAGGGTCCTACGAGCAGTACTTC

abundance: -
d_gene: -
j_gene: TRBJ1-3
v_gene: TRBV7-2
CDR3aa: CASSQPRLGGGNTIYF
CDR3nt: TGTGCCAGCAGCCAACCAAGGTTAGGGGGTGGAAACACCATATATTTT

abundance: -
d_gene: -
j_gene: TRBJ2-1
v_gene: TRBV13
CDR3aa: CASSSVAWSSYNEQFF
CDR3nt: TGTGCCAGCAGCTCCGTAGCGTGGAGCTCCTACAATGAGCAGTTCTTC

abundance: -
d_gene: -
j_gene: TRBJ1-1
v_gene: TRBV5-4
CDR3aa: CASSLGSKDEAFF
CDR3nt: TGTGCCAGCAGCTTGGGGAGCAAGGATGAAGCTTTCTTT

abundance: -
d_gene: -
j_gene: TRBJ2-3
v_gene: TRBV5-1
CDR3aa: CASSLVPDGDTQYF
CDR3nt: TGCGCCAGCAGCTTGGTGCCCGATGGGGATACGCAGTATTTT

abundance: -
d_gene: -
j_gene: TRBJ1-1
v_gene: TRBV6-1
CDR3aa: CASIRMVRGTEAFF
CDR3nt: TGTGCCAGCATCCGTATGGTCAGAGGGACTGAAGCTTTCTTT

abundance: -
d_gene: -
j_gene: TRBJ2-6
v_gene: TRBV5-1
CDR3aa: CASSPPAGANVLTF
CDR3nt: TGCGCCAGCAGCCCCCCGGCTGGGGCCAACGTCCTGACTTTC

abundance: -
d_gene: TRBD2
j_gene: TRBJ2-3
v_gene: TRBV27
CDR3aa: CASSIRRSLATSTDTQYF
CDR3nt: TGTGCCAGCAGTATAAGGCGATCACTAGCGACTAGCACAGATACGCAGTATTTT

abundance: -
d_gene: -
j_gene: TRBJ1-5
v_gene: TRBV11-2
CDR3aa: CASSPYSNQPQHF
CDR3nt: TGTGCCAGCAGTCCATATAGCAATCAGCCCCAGCATTTT

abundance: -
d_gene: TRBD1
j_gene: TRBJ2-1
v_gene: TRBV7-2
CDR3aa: CASSRRQGFGEQFF
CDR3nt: TGTGCCAGCAGCCGGCGACAGGGGTTTGGTGAGCAGTTCTTC

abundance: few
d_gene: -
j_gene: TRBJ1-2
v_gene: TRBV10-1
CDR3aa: CASPPREPFNYGYTF
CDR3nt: TGCGCCAGCCCTCCCCGCGAACCGTTTAACTATGGCTACACCTTC

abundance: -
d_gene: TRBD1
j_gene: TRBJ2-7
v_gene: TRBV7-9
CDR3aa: CASRDAGTEYEQYF
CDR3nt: TGTGCCAGCAGAGATGCCGGGACAGAATACGAGCAGTACTTC

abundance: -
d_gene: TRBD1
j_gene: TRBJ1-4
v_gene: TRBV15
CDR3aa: CATSRVVEGADEKLFF
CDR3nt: TGTGCCACCAGCAGAGTGGTCGAGGGGGCTGATGAAAAACTGTTTTTT

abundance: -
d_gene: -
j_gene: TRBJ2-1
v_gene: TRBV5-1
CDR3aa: CASSPWELPNEQFF
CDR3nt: TGCGCCAGCAGCCCCTGGGAGCTTCCCAATGAGCAGTTCTTC

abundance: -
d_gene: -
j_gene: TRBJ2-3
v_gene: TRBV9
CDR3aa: CASSVYDTDTQYF
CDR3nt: TGTGCCAGCAGCGTATACGACACAGATACGCAGTATTTT

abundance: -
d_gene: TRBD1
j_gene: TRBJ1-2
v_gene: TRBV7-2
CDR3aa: CASSPEGAGRGYTF
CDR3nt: TGTGCCAGCAGCCCGGAGGGGGCAGGGCGGGGCTACACCTTC

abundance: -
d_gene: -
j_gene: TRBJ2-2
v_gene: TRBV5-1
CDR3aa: CASSLRRGTGELFF
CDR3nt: TGCGCCAGCAGCTTAAGACGCGGCACCGGGGAGCTGTTTTTT

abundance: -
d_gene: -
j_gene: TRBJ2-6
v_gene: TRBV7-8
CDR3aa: CASSLARSGANVLTF
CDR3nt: TGTGCCAGCAGCTTGGCAAGATCTGGGGCCAACGTCCTGACTTTC

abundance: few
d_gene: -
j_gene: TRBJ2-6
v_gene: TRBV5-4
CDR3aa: CASSLESSGANVLTF
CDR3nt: TGTGCCAGCAGCTTGGAGAGCTCTGGGGCCAACGTCCTGACTTTC

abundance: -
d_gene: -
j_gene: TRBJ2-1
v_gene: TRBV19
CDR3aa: CASSINPRSNEQFF
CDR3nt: TGTGCCAGTAGTATAAATCCCAGGAGCAATGAGCAGTTCTTC

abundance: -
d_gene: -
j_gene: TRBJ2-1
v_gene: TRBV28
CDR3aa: CASGLGAHNEQFF
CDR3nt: TGTGCCAGCGGGCTTGGAGCTCACAATGAGCAGTTCTTC

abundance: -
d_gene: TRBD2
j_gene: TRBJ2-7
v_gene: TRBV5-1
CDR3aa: CASSFLQSGRTTYEQYF
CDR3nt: TGCGCCAGCAGCTTTCTCCAAAGCGGGAGGACCACTTACGAGCAGTACTTC

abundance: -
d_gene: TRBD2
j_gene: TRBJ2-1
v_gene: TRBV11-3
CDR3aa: CASSLDLAGGPQNEQFF
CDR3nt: TGTGCCAGCAGCTTAGATCTAGCGGGAGGGCCACAAAATGAGCAGTTCTTC

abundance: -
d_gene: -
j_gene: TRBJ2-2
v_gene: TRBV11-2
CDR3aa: CASSYGKSTGELFF
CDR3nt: TGTGCCAGCAGCTACGGGAAAAGTACCGGGGAGCTGTTTTTT

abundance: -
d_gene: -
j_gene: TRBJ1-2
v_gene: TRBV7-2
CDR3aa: CASSLRTDYGYTF
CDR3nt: TGTGCCAGCAGCTTACGGACGGACTATGGCTACACCTTC

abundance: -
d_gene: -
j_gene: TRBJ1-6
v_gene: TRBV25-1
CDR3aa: CASSDRKTYNSPLHF
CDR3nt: TGTGCCAGCAGTGACAGAAAGACCTATAATTCACCCCTCCACTTT

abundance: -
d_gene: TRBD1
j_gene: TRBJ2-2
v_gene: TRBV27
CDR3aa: CASSLSRGQSTWELFF
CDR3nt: TGTGCCAGCAGTTTATCGAGGGGGCAAAGCACCTGGGAGCTGTTTTTT

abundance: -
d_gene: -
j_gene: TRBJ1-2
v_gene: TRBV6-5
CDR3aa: CASSRTANYGYTF
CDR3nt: TGTGCCAGCAGCCGGACAGCGAACTATGGCTACACCTTC

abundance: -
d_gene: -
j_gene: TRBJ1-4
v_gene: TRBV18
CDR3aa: CASSPLVGTNEKLFF
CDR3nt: TGTGCCAGCTCACCGCTCGTCGGAACTAATGAAAAACTGTTTTTT

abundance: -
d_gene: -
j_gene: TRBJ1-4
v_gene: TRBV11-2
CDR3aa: CASSWDRDTTNEKLFF
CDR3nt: TGTGCCAGCAGCTGGGACCGGGACACAACTAATGAAAAACTGTTTTTT